The 20 T cell receptor beta chains given below trace back to one sample, sequenced in a study of cytomegalovirus exposure and HLA in healthy donors. Vbeta (60) and Jbeta (13) primers were used in the PCR. Profiling relied on immunoSEQ multiplex PCR, and the TCRdb table lists in-frame clones only, not all of them. The profile shows 130,000 to 150,000 clones, over 65% of them singletons. The sequenced material came from PBMCs. These TCRs come from a female donor in good health and CMV-seronegative.

The chain links TRBV5-1 to TRBJ2-2; TRBD2 might be the D (5 bases). Trimming took off 4 bases at V and 4 bases at J, with 8 bases between the two ends. The CDR3 runs to 13 residues. Germline loops: CDR1 SGHRS, CDR2 YFSETQ. The CDR3 region has the DNA TGCGCCAGCAGCGGGGAGCTCACCGGGGAGCTGTTTTTT. This sequence encodes CASSGELTGELFF.

This clone occurred once. The CDR3, as DNA: TGCGCCAGCACCAGGACTAGTATCTACGAGCAGTACTTC. This sequence encodes CASTRTSIYEQYF. This chain uses TRBV10-2 with TRBJ2-7; 7 bases line up with TRBD2. The CDR3 has 13 amino acids. With V trimmed by 7 bases and J by 3 bases, 6 bases remained unmatched. Germline loops: CDR1 WSHSY, CDR2 SAAADI.

The CDR3: CASSVGSGDLYEQYF. As DNA, the CDR3 is TGTGCCAGCAGCGTAGGAAGCGGGGATCTCTACGAGCAGTACTTC. This rearrangement joins TRBV9 to TRBJ2-7, with TRBD2 identical over 7 bases. Trimming took 0 bases from V and 3 from J; bases not matched to a gene: 6. Germline CDR1 reads SGDLS; CDR2 reads YYNGEE. This CDR3 region has 15 residues. Looking up the rest from reference TRBV9 and TRBJ2-7 gives the full variable domain: DSGVTQTPKHLITATGQRVTLRCSPRSGDLSVYWYQQSLDQGLQFLIQYYNGEERAKGNILERFSAQQFPDLHSELNLSSLELGDSALYFCASSVGSGDLYEQYFGPGTRLTVT.

The CDR3 protein is CASSQDGPRDRGAKNIQYF. The DNA for the CDR3 is TGCGCCAGCAGCCAAGACGGGCCTCGGGACAGGGGAGCCAAAAACATTCAGTACTTC. The genes are TRBV4-1 and TRBJ2-4, with 10 bases fitting TRBD1. The CDR3 runs to 19 residues. The J segment lost 0 bases and the V segment lost 0 bases, leaving 8 bases of the junction unmatched. The germline V gene has CDR1 MGHRA and CDR2 YSYEKL.

The chain links TRBV5-4 to TRBJ2-1, with D hard to call. Trimming took 4 bases from V and 4 from J, leaving 9 bases between them. Germline loops: CDR1 SGHNT, CDR2 YYREEE (reference sequence). This CDR3 is built from 13 residues. CDR3 nucleotides: TGTGCCAGCAGCCCCCAGGATTACAATGAGCAGTTCTTC. Translating it yields CASSPQDYNEQFF.

V usage is TRBV5-6 and J usage is TRBJ2-5; D remains unclear. CDR3 length: 14 residues. Germline CDR1 is SGHDT and CDR2 is YYEEEE. V shed 4 bases and J shed 4 bases, with 14 bases lying between them. CDR3 protein: CASSRTGRIETQYF. Here the CDR3 DNA reads TGTGCCAGCAGCCGAACTGGTAGAATAGAGACCCAGTACTTC.

Worth noting for this clone: One end of the junction fails to match germline, which may point to a read error. The chain is built from TRBV4-1 and TRBJ1-2; D might be TRBD1 (6 bases). The CDR3 length is 14 residues. Germline lookup yields CDR1 MGHRA and CDR2 YSYEKL. CDR3 loop: CASSQGGGAGGYPF. The DNA of the CDR3 is TGCGCCAGCAGCCAGGGAGGGGGGGCTGGTGGCTACCCCTTC.

This clone appeared many times. V usage is TRBV6-1 and J usage is TRBJ2-1; D perhaps matches TRBD1 (5 bases). The germline CDR1 and CDR2 sequences are MNHNS and SASEGT. The CDR3 length is 12 residues. The ends were cut back, 10 bases at V and 5 bases at J, with 12 bases in the middle. CDR3 sequence: CAISGWDNEQFF. DNA for the CDR3: TGTGCCATATCAGGGTGGGACAATGAGCAGTTCTTC.

The rearrangement joins TRBV7-2 to TRBJ2-2, with D maybe TRBD1 (6 bases). The V end was cut by 5 bases, the J end by 0 bases, with 22 bases between. This CDR3 contains 19 residues. The germline V gene encodes CDR1 SGHTA and CDR2 FQGNSA. The chain's CDR3 is CASSPLVYTGRSNTGELFF. In nucleotides, the CDR3 is TGTGCCAGCAGCCCGTTAGTATACACAGGGCGATCGAACACCGGGGAGCTGTTTTTT.

V and J are TRBV5-1 and TRBJ1-3, with unresolved D. V dropped 4 bases and J dropped 4 bases, with 9 bases sitting between them. Germline V gene lookup returns CDR1 SGHRS and CDR2 YFSETQ. This CDR3 contains 13 residues. The CDR3 is CASSEGGGNTIYF. The CDR3 DNA reads as TGCGCCAGCAGCGAGGGCGGAGGAAACACCATATATTTT.

This clone was counted once. The same CDR3 can be traced to other DNA sequences in this sample. The chain combines TRBV4-2 with TRBJ1-2; 10 bases map to TRBD1. Per germline, CDR1 LGHNA and CDR2 YNFKEQ. This CDR3 has 16 residues. Trimming removed 0 bases from V and 6 bases from J; junction bases left unmatched: 7. CDR3 sequence reads: CASSQEVSGTGDGYTF. CDR3 sequence (DNA): TGTGCCAGCAGCCAAGAAGTTTCTGGGACAGGGGATGGCTACACCTTC.

This clone was detected only once. The rearrangement links TRBV30 to TRBJ2-2; D unclear. The CDR3 consists of 12 residues. Trimming shortened V by 2 bases and J by 6 bases, and 7 bases separated the two germline ends. The germline gives CDR1 GTSNPN, CDR2 SVGIG (reference sequence). Written as DNA, the CDR3 is TGTGCCTGGAGTCTCTCAGCCGGGGAGCTGTTTTTT. Translating it yields CAWSLSAGELFF.

The chain uses TRBV28 and TRBJ1-1, with D possibly being TRBD1 (5 bases). The ends were cut back, 5 bases at V and 0 bases at J, with 10 bases in the middle. This CDR3 is built from 14 residues. Germline V gene data show CDR1 as MDHEN and CDR2 as SYDVKM. The CDR3 here is CASSLTAVNTEAFF. CDR3 nucleotide sequence: TGTGCCAGCAGTCTGACAGCCGTGAACACTGAAGCTTTCTTT.

The chain couples TRBV5-6 to TRBJ1-1; the match to TRBD1 covers 7 bases. With 0 bases clipped from V and 4 bases from J, the junction kept 9 bases outside the gene matches. The CDR3 has 16 residues. Germline V gene data show CDR1 as SGHDT and CDR2 as YYEEEE. CDR3 DNA: TGTGCCAGCAGCTTGGCCAAAGACAGGGTATTCACTGAAGCTTTCTTT. It translates to CASSLAKDRVFTEAFF. Full variable domain (outside the CDR3, taken from reference TRBV5-6 and TRBJ1-1): DAGVTQSPTHLIKTRGQQVTLRCSPKSGHDTVSWYQQALGQGPQFIFQYYEEEERQRGNFPDRFSGHQFPNYSSELNVNALLLGDSALYLCASSLAKDRVFTEAFFGQGTRLTVV.

The chain carries TRBV5-1 and TRBJ1-2, with 9 bases fitting TRBD1. Germline V gene data show CDR1 as SGHRS and CDR2 as YFSETQ. This CDR3 is built from 14 residues. Trimming cost V 4 bases and J 5 bases; bases outside gene matches: 6. The CDR3, as DNA: TGCGCCAGCAGCCTGGGACAGGGAAATTATGGCTACACCTTC. Residues: CASSLGQGNYGYTF.

This rearrangement joins TRBV29-1 to TRBJ1-1; weak D call: TRBD1 (5 bases). V lost 3 bases, J lost 6 bases, and 11 bases lay in between. Germline V lookup: CDR1 SQVTM, CDR2 ANQGSEA. The CDR3 runs 12 residues. The CDR3 is CSVEGGTPEAFF. Here the CDR3 DNA reads TGCAGCGTTGAGGGGGGGACCCCTGAAGCTTTCTTT.

In this sample, this clone turned up a few times. The chain combines TRBV7-6 with TRBJ2-2; the D gene is possibly TRBD2 (5 bases). This CDR3 region has 16 residues. Germline values: CDR1 SGHVS, CDR2 FNYEAQ. With 5 bases removed from V and 1 base from J, the gap between germline ends came to 14 bases. Written as DNA, the CDR3 is TGTGCCAGCAGCCCGGGGATCCAGCGGAACACCGGGGAGCTGTTTTTT. This codes for CASSPGIQRNTGELFF.

The chain has TRBV7-2 and TRBJ1-6; D is unclear. V was cut by 5 bases and J by 8 bases, with 13 bases left in between. This CDR3 is built from 14 residues. CDR1 is SGHTA and CDR2 is FQGNSA in the germline V gene. CDR3 loop: CASSPPTGYSPLHF. The CDR3 nucleotides read TGTGCCAGCAGCCCACCAACGGGGTATTCACCCCTCCACTTT. Together with reference TRBV7-2 and TRBJ1-6, the CDR3 gives the full variable domain: GAGVSQSPSNKVTEKGKDVELRCDPISGHTALYWYRQSLGQGLEFLIYFQGNSAPDKSGLPSDRFSAERTGGSVSTLTIQRTQQEDSAVYLCASSPPTGYSPLHFGNGTRLTVT.

The genes are TRBV4-2 and TRBJ2-3, with 8 bases aligning to TRBD2. After removal of 0 bases from V and 6 bases from J, the junction contained 2 bases not matched to a gene. Germline V gene lookup returns CDR1 LGHNA and CDR2 YNFKEQ. The CDR3 spans 14 residues. The CDR3: CASSQETSVDTQYF. The CDR3 DNA follows: TGTGCCAGCAGCCAAGAGACTAGCGTGGATACGCAGTATTTT.

There are a few counts of this clone. The CDR3 DNA is TGTGCCAGCAGCGTCCACTTGAACACTGAAGCTTTCTTT. This translates into CASSVHLNTEAFF. The chain recombines TRBV7-3 with TRBJ1-1; no definite D call. The germline V and J ends were trimmed by 5 bases and 0 bases, with 7 bases remaining between them. The germline CDR1 and CDR2 sequences are SGHTA and FQGTGA. This CDR3 is built from 13 residues.